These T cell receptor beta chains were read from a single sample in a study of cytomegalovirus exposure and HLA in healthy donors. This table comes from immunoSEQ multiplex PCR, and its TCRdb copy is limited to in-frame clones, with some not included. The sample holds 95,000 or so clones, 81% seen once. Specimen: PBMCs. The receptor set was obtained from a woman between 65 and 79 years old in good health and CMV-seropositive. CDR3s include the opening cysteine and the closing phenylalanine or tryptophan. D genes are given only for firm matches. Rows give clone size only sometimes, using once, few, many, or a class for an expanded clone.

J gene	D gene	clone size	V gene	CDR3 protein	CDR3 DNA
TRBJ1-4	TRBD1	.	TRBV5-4	CASSQPGQGGANEKLFF	TGTGCCAGCAGCCAACCGGGACAGGGGGGGGCCAATGAAAAACTGTTTTTT
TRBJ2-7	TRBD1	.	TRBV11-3	CASSFTGAYEQYF	TGTGCCAGCAGCTTTACAGGGGCCTACGAGCAGTACTTC
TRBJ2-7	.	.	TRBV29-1	CSVVGAAGVYEQYF	TGCAGCGTCGTGGGGGCCGCGGGGGTCTACGAGCAGTACTTC
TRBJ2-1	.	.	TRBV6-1	CASSVLVNNEQFF	TGTGCCAGCAGCGTACTGGTGAACAATGAGCAGTTCTTC
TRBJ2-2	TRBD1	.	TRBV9	CASSAMTGPLPGELFF	TGTGCCAGCAGCGCCATGACAGGGCCGCTTCCCGGGGAGCTGTTTTTT
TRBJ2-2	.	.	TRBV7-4	CASSLRGSGPLPSDTGELFF	TGTGCCAGCAGCCTTCGGGGTAGCGGACCGCTCCCCTCGGACACCGGGGAGCTGTTTTTT
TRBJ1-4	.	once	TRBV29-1	CSAGGGAGEKLFF	TGCAGCGCGGGCGGGGGCGCCGGTGAAAAACTGTTTTTT
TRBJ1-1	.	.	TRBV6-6	CASSYAKPGTEAFF	TGTGCCAGCAGTTACGCGAAACCAGGCACTGAAGCTTTCTTT
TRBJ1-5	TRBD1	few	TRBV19	CASLGQGDQPQHF	TGTGCCAGCCTGGGACAGGGCGATCAGCCCCAGCATTTT
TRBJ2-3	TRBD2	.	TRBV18	CASSLLAGVADTQYF	TGTGCCAGCTCTCTCCTAGCGGGAGTGGCAGATACGCAGTATTTT
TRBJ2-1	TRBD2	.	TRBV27	CASTIAGGHNEQFF	TGTGCCAGCACAATAGCGGGAGGCCACAATGAGCAGTTCTTC
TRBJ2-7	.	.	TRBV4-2	CASSLDIGGNEQYF	TGTGCCAGCAGCCTCGATATCGGGGGAAACGAGCAGTACTTC
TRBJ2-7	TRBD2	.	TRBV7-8	CASSLESGSVRAEQYF	TGTGCCAGCAGCTTAGAGAGCGGGAGTGTCAGGGCCGAGCAGTACTTC
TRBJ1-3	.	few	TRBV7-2	CASSFLAGDGNTIYF	TGTGCCAGCAGCTTCCTGGCAGGTGATGGAAACACCATATATTTT
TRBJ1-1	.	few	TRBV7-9	CASSFSTEVAAFF	TGTGCCAGCAGCTTCTCGACAGAAGTAGCAGCTTTCTTT
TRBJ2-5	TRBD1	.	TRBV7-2	CASSFTGVQETQYF	TGTGCCAGCAGCTTTACAGGGGTTCAAGAGACCCAGTACTTC
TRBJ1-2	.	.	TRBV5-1	CASSLAQKYGYTF	TGCGCCAGCAGCTTGGCCCAGAAATATGGCTACACCTTC
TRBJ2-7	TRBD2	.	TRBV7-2	CASSLGRGSYYEQYF	TGTGCCAGCAGCTTAGGACGCGGGAGCTACTACGAGCAGTACTTC
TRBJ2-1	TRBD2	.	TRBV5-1	CASSWRTSGIVPNEQFF	TGCGCCAGCAGCTGGAGGACTAGCGGGATTGTCCCGAATGAGCAGTTCTTC
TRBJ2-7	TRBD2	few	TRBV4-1	CASSQDLASGSSYEQYF	TGCGCCAGCAGCCAAGATCTGGCTAGCGGGAGTTCTTACGAGCAGTACTTC
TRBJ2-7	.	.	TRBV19	CASSIKLGQGTYEQYF	TGTGCCAGTAGTATAAAATTAGGTCAGGGTACCTACGAGCAGTACTTC
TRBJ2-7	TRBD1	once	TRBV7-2	CASSLGLTGGLALEQYF	TGTGCCAGCAGCTTAGGCCTGACAGGGGGCTTAGCTCTCGAGCAGTACTTC
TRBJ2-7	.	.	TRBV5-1	CASSLSGASYEQYF	TGCGCCAGCAGCTTGTCTGGGGCCTCCTACGAGCAGTACTTC
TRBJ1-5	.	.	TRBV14	CASRSITGFSNQPQHF	TGTGCCAGCAGAAGTATTACGGGGTTTAGCAATCAGCCCCAGCATTTT
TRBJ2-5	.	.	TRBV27	CASSPTGMETQYF	TGTGCCAGCAGTCCTACAGGAATGGAGACCCAGTACTTC
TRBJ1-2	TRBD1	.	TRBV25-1	CASSGIRDRHYGYTF	TGTGCCAGCAGTGGCATTCGGGACAGGCACTATGGCTACACCTTC
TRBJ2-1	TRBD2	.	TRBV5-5	CASSPMGGIRSSYNEQFF	TGTGCCAGCAGCCCCATGGGGGGGATCAGAAGCTCCTACAATGAGCAGTTCTTC
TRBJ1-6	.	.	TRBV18	CASSPGPRQRNSPLHF	TGTGCCAGCTCACCAGGTCCGAGACAGAGAAATTCACCCCTCCACTTT
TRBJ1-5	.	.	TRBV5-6	CASSWGGRSSGNQPQHF	TGTGCCAGCAGCTGGGGGGGTCGCTCTTCGGGCAATCAGCCCCAGCATTTT
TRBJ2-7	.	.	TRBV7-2	CASSLGRIFPYEQYF	TGTGCCAGCAGCTTGGGCCGGATATTCCCCTACGAGCAGTACTTC
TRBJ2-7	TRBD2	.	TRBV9	CASNPSGGNYEQYF	TGTGCCAGCAATCCTAGCGGGGGGAACTACGAGCAGTACTTC
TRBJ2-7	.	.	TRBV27	CASSLSLSTSYEQYF	TGTGCCAGCAGTTTAAGCCTGTCTACCTCCTACGAGCAGTACTTC